The 18 T cell receptor beta chains below come from one sample, sequenced in a study of CD8+ T cells in alopecia areata. cDNA serving as the sequencing template came from extracted, reverse transcribed RNA. Method: immunoSEQ multiplex PCR; TCRdb's copy keeps in-frame clones and lacks some. The sample holds 120,000 or so clones; less than 50% are singletons and the top ten take roughly a tenth. Sequenced: NKG2D-low CD8+ T cells sorted from blood. These receptor sequences come from a human donor with alopecia areata.

This chain uses TRBV4-1 with TRBJ2-7, with 7 nucleotides matching TRBD1. This CDR3 spans 16 amino acids. V lost 0 bases, J lost 3 bases, and 8 bases stayed unmatched. CDR1 MGHRA and CDR2 YSYEKL come from the germline V gene. The CDR3 sequence is CASSQDERDSYYEQYF. The DNA for the CDR3 is TGCGCCAGCAGCCAAGATGAGAGGGACAGCTACTACGAGCAGTACTTC.

Only a few counts were recorded for this clone. The chain recombines TRBV29-1 with TRBJ1-2, with D uncertain. This CDR3 region has 12 residues. The germline V gene has CDR1 SQVTM and CDR2 ANQGSEA. Trimming stripped 0 bases from V and 5 bases from J, with 7 bases between. The CDR3 DNA is TGCAGCGTTGAAGATAATGGGTATGGCTACACCTTC. This gives the protein CSVEDNGYGYTF.

This chain links TRBV7-9 with TRBJ2-7, with D perhaps TRBD1 (6 bases). The germline V gene has CDR1 SEHNR and CDR2 FQNEAQ (reference sequence). The V and J ends lost 6 bases and 3 bases respectively, with 12 bases between them. The length of the CDR3 is 13 residues. The DNA of the CDR3 is TGTGCCAGCAGTCCACAGGGAGTCTACGAGCAGTACTTC. It codes for CASSPQGVYEQYF.

The rearrangement links TRBV27 to TRBJ2-3; D may be TRBD1 or TRBD2 (5 bases each). Trimming removed 9 bases at V and 2 bases at J, with 15 bases between. Germline V gene data show CDR1 as MNHEY and CDR2 as SMNVEV (reference sequence). There are 14 residues in the CDR3. CDR3 sequence (DNA): TGTGCCAGTGGGACCAACGGGATCACAGATACGCAGTATTTT. Translation gives CASGTNGITDTQYF.

As DNA, the CDR3 is TGTGCCAGCGGGCGGAGTAATGAAAAACTGTTTTTT. It yields the protein CASGRSNEKLFF. This chain connects TRBV27 to TRBJ1-4, with D uncertain. Germline CDR1 MNHEY, CDR2 SMNVEV (reference sequence). The CDR3 contains 12 residues. V was clipped by 8 bases and J by 4 bases, with 8 bases between them.

This clone was counted a single time. This chain links TRBV2 with TRBJ2-1; maybe TRBD2 (5 bases). V was shortened by 7 bases and J by 7 bases, with 14 bases between the two germline ends. CDR1 is SNHLY and CDR2 is FYNNEI in the germline V gene. CDR3 size: 13 residues. The chain's CDR3 is CASTSWTGNEQFF. The CDR3 DNA sequence: TGTGCCAGCACCTCCTGGACTGGAAATGAGCAGTTCTTC.

V usage is TRBV2 and J usage is TRBJ1-1, with D maybe TRBD1 (5 bases). This CDR3 has 12 residues. V lost 10 bases and J lost 8, with 17 bases in between. CDR1 and CDR2 (germline): SNHLY, FYNNEI. CDR3: CAKGTSGGEAFF. CDR3 nucleotides: TGTGCCAAGGGGACTTCTGGAGGCGAAGCTTTCTTT.

The V and J genes are TRBV4-3 and TRBJ2-3; D remains unclear. Germline CDR1 LGHNA, CDR2 YSLEER. This CDR3 has 16 amino acids. The ends were cut back, 0 bases at V and 4 bases at J, with 14 bases in the middle. For the CDR3, the DNA is TGCGCCAGCAGCCAAGATGGTTCGCCCCGGGCAGATACGCAGTATTTT. It encodes CASSQDGSPRADTQYF.

The chain couples TRBV6-4 to TRBJ2-1; no clear D gene. V shed 0 bases and J shed 9 bases, with 3 bases lying between them. The CDR3 has 11 residues. CDR1 MRHNA and CDR2 SNTAGT come from the germline V gene. Here the CDR3 reads CASSDSTEQFF. The CDR3 DNA follows: TGTGCCAGCAGTGACTCAACTGAGCAGTTCTTC.

V is TRBV14 and J is TRBJ2-7, with D possibly matching TRBD1 (5 bases). The V gene lost 0 bases and the J gene lost 2 bases, with 8 bases spanning the gap. CDR1 and CDR2 (germline): SGHDN, FVKESK. This CDR3 comprises 14 residues. In DNA form, the CDR3 reads TGTGCCAGCAGCCAAGATCCAGGGCCCTACGAGCAGTACTTC. Its translation is CASSQDPGPYEQYF. The variable domain in full, completed from reference TRBV14 and TRBJ2-7, reads EAGVTQFPSHSVIEKGQTVTLRCDPISGHDNLYWYRRVMGKEIKFLLHFVKESKQDESGMPNNRFLAERTGGTYSTLKVQPAELEDSGVYFCASSQDPGPYEQYFGPGTRLTVT.

The sample holds a few counts of this clone. The CDR3 spells CAWNGEGGNEQYF. CDR3 bases: TGTGCCTGGAACGGTGAAGGGGGCAACGAGCAGTACTTC. The genes are TRBV30 and TRBJ2-7; 7 bases agree with TRBD1. This CDR3 has 13 amino acids. Unmatched junction bases numbered 8, after V lost 4 bases and J lost 5 bases. Per germline, CDR1 GTSNPN and CDR2 SVGIG (reference sequence).

As to this clone: The same CDR3 can be traced to other DNA sequences in this sample. The chain recombines TRBV29-1 with TRBJ1-1; D gene ambiguous. Trimming removed 1 base at V and 3 bases at J, with 3 bases between. In germline, CDR1 is SQVTM, CDR2 ANQGSEA. This CDR3 is 11 amino acids long. CDR3 amino acids: CSVEVDTEAFF. The CDR3 coding sequence is TGCAGCGTTGAAGTTGACACTGAAGCTTTCTTT.

The chain is built from TRBV29-1 and TRBJ2-7; D gene unclear. The CDR3 consists of 11 residues. Trimming took off 6 bases at V and 3 bases at J, with 9 bases between the two ends. The germline gives CDR1 SQVTM, CDR2 ANQGSEA. The CDR3 spells CSVPVGYEQYF. The CDR3 coding sequence is TGCAGCGTCCCTGTCGGCTACGAGCAGTACTTC.

CDR3 loop: CASSQGEGQYF. The DNA of the CDR3 is TGCGCCAGCAGCCAAGGGGAGGGGCAGTACTTC. The chain recombines TRBV4-1 with TRBJ2-7; TRBD2 aligns across 7 bases. The CDR3 has 11 residues. CDR1 and CDR2 from the germline V gene are MGHRA and YSYEKL. Trimming took 1 base from V and 9 from J; bases not matched to a gene: 0.

Comments on this clone: The sample holds other DNA sequences that translate to the same CDR3. CDR3 protein: CAWSVSGELFF. In nucleotides, the CDR3 is TGTGCCTGGAGTGTTTCTGGGGAGCTGTTTTTT. The chain recombines TRBV30 with TRBJ2-2; no clear D. The germline gives CDR1 GTSNPN, CDR2 SVGIG (reference sequence). V lost 0 bases and J 8 bases, leaving 4 bases between the germline ends. The CDR3 runs 11 residues.

The CDR3 reads CASSDTGELFF. The CDR3 DNA is TGTGCCAGCAGTGACACCGGGGAGCTGTTTTTT. The J gene is TRBJ2-2, the V gene TRBV27, with D uncertain. Germline V gene data show CDR1 as MNHEY and CDR2 as SMNVEV (reference sequence). V lost 5 bases to trimming and J lost 3 bases, with 1 base between them. This CDR3 has 11 residues.

This clone was seen a handful of times. This chain joins TRBV29-1 and TRBJ2-3, with a weak D call TRBD2 (6 bases). The CDR3 has 12 amino acids. Trimming removed 2 bases at V and 7 bases at J, with 10 bases between. CDR1 and CDR2 from the germline V gene are SQVTM and ANQGSEA. The CDR3 DNA sequence: TGCAGCGTTGAATTACGGGGGAATACGCAGTATTTT. Translating gives CSVELRGNTQYF.

The V and J genes are TRBV29-1 and TRBJ2-7; D is possibly TRBD2 (6 bases). Germline CDR1 is SQVTM and CDR2 is ANQGSEA. The CDR3 has 14 amino acids. The germline V and J ends were trimmed by 4 bases and 6 bases, with 19 bases remaining between them. In DNA, the CDR3 is TGCAGCGTTGTGGGAAGGGACTCTAGCATCGAGCAGTACTTC. It specifies CSVVGRDSSIEQYF.